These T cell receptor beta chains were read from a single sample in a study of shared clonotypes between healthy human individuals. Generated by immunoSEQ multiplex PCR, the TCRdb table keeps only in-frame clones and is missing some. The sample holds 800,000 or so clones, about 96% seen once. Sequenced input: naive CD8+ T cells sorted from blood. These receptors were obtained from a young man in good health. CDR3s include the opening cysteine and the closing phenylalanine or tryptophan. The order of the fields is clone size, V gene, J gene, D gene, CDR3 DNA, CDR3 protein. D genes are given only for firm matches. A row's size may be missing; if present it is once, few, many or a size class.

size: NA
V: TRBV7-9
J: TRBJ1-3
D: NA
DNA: TGTGCCAGCAGCTCAGAGAGCTCTGGAAACACCATATATTTT
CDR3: CASSSESSGNTIYF

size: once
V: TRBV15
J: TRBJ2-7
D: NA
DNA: TGTGCCACCAGCAGAGGAAAGGTCTACGAGCAGTACTTC
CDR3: CATSRGKVYEQYF

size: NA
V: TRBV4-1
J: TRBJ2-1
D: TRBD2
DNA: TGCGCCAGCAGTCAAGCGGGACCTCGTTACAATGAGCAGTTCTTC
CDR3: CASSQAGPRYNEQFF

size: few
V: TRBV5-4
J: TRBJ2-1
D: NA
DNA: TGTGCCAGCAGCGGGGAGGACAGCTCCTACAATGAGCAGTTCTTC
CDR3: CASSGEDSSYNEQFF

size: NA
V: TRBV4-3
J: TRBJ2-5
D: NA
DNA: TGCGCCAGCAGCCCGACCCCTCAAGAGACCCAGTACTTC
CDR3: CASSPTPQETQYF

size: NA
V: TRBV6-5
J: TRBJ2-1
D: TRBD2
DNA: TGTGCCAGCAGTTACACTCTTAGCGGGAGTGGTCATGAGCAGTTCTTC
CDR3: CASSYTLSGSGHEQFF

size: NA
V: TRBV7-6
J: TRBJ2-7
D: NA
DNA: TGTGCCAGCAGCTCCCAGGGGACCAACTACGAGCAGTACTTC
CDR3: CASSSQGTNYEQYF

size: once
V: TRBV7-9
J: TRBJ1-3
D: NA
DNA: TGTGCCAGCAGCCCCACGGAAGGGGCTGGAAACACCATATATTTT
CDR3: CASSPTEGAGNTIYF

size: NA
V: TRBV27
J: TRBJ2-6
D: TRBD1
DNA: TGTGCCAGCAGTGGGGACAGGGCGCCTGGGGCCAACGTCCTGACTTTC
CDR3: CASSGDRAPGANVLTF

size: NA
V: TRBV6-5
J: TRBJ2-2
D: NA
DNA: TGTGCCATCCGAGTGGGATACACCGGGGAGCTGTTTTTT
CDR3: CAIRVGYTGELFF

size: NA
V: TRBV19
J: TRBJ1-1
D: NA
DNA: TGTGCCAGTAGTCCCTCGATCGCGAACACTGAAGCTTTCTTT
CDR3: CASSPSIANTEAFF

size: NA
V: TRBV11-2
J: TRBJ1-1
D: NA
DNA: TGTGCCAGCAGTTCGGGACGGATGAACACTGAAGCTTTCTTT
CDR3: CASSSGRMNTEAFF

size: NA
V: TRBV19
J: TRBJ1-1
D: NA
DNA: TGTGCCAGTAGTATATCTCGGAACACTGAAGCTTTCTTT
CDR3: CASSISRNTEAFF

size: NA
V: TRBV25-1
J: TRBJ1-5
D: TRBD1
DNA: TGTGCCAGCAGTACGCAGGGGGCTCGGCAGCCCCAGCATTTT
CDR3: CASSTQGARQPQHF

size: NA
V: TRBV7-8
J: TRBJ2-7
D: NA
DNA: TGTGCCAGCAGCACCGGCGGAGGGCCCTCGTACGAGCAGTACTTC
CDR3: CASSTGGGPSYEQYF

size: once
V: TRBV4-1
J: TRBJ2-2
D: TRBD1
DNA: TGCGCCAGCAGCCATTCGACAGGGGGAGGGTCCGGGGAGCTGTTTTTT
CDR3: CASSHSTGGGSGELFF

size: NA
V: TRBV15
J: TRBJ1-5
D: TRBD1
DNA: TGTGCCACCAGCGCCCTGAGGGGGCTACAGCCCCAGCATTTT
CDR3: CATSALRGLQPQHF

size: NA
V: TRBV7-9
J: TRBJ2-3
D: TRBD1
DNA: TGTGCCAGCAGCTCCGTGGGGACAGGCCCTAGCACAGATACGCAGTATTTT
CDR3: CASSSVGTGPSTDTQYF

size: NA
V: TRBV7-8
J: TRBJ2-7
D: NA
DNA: TGTGCCAGCAGCGGGGAGTTCTCGGCGGGTTACGAGCAGTACTTC
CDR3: CASSGEFSAGYEQYF

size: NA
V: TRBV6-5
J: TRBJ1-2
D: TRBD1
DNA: TGTGCCAGCAGTCCGTTGGACAGGCGGTTCTATGGCTACACCTTC
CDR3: CASSPLDRRFYGYTF

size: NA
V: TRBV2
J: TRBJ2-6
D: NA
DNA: TGTGCCAGCAGTGATATGGGCTCTGGGGCCAACGTCCTGACTTTC
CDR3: CASSDMGSGANVLTF

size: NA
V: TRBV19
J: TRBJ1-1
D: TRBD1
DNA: TGTGCCAGTAGTCCCGGGGACAGAAACACTGAAGCTTTCTTT
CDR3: CASSPGDRNTEAFF

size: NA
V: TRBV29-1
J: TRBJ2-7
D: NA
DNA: TGCAGCGTTGAAGATCATACAGGTTTGGGCGAGCAGTACTTC
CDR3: CSVEDHTGLGEQYF

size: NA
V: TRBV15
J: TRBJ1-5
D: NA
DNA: TGTGCCACCGGGTGGGAGGGTCAGCCCCAGCATTTT
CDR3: CATGWEGQPQHF

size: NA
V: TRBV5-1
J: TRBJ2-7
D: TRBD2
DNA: TGCGCCAGCAGCACCAGCGGGAGGGTTGCGGAGGAGCAGTACTTC
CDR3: CASSTSGRVAEEQYF

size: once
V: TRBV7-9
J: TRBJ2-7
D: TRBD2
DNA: TGTGCCAGCAGCTCGAGCGGGATCCGATACGAGCAGTACTTC
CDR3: CASSSSGIRYEQYF

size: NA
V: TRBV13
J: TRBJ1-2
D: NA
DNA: TGTGCCGCTAGGGCGGAGTCTATGGGTGGCTACACCTTC
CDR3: CAARAESMGGYTF

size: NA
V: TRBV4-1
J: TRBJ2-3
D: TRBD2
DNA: TGCGCCAGCAGCCAAGATCCCCACGTTTTAGCGGGAGTATTGGGCACAGATACGCAGTATTTT
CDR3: CASSQDPHVLAGVLGTDTQYF

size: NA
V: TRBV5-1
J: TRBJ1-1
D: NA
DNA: TGCGCCAGCAGCTTGGTGCGGGGCCCGAATAAGGACACTGAAGCTTTCTTT
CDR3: CASSLVRGPNKDTEAFF

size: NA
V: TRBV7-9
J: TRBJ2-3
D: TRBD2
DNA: TGTGCCAGCAGCCCTACCGGGACTAGCGGGAGATATACGCAGTATTTT
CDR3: CASSPTGTSGRYTQYF

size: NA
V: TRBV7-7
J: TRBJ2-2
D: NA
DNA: TGTGCCAGCAGCTTAGGAGGGACCGGGAACACCGGGGAGCTGTTTTTT
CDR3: CASSLGGTGNTGELFF

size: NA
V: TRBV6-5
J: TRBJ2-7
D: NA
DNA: TGTGCCAGCAGTTACTCTCTCGGGGCAGCTACCTACGAGCAGTACTTC
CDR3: CASSYSLGAATYEQYF

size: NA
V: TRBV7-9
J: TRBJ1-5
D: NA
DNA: TGTGCCAGCAGCCTCGGCCCTTCCCAGCATTTT
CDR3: CASSLGPSQHF

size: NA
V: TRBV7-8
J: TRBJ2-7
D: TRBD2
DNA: TGTGCCAGCAGCTTAGCCAACAGGGCTAGCGGGTTATACGAGCAGTACTTC
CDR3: CASSLANRASGLYEQYF

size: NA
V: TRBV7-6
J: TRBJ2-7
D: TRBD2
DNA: TGTGCCAGCAGCCAATTTCGCGGGAGTTCCTACGAGCAGTACTTC
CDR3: CASSQFRGSSYEQYF

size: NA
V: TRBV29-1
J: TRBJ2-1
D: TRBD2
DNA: TGCAGCGTTGGACCCACTAGCGGGATCAATGAGCAGTTCTTC
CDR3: CSVGPTSGINEQFF

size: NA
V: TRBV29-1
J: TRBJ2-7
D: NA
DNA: TGCAGCGTACTAAGGGACAACTCCTACGAGCAGTACTTC
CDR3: CSVLRDNSYEQYF

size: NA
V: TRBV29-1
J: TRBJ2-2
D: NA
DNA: TGCAGCGTCCGCCCCCAGGGGAGAGGACCGGCCACCGGGGAGCTGTTTTTT
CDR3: CSVRPQGRGPATGELFF

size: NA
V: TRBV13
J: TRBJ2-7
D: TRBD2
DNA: TGTGCCAGCAGGCAAACTAGCGGGGCCTCCTACGAGCAGTACTTC
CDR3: CASRQTSGASYEQYF

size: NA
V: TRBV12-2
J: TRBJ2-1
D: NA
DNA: TGTGCAAGTCGCTTAGGGATCCTAGCGGGAGGCCGCACTCTGGATAATGAGCAGTTCTTC
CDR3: CASRLGILAGGRTLDNEQFF

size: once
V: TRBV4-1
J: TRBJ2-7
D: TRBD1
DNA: TGCGCCAGCAGCCGATCGACAGGGACCTACGAGCAGTACTTC
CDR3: CASSRSTGTYEQYF

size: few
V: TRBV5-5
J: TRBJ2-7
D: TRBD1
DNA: TGTGCCAGCAGCTTGTCCGGGACAGGAGCCTACGAGCAGTACTTC
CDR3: CASSLSGTGAYEQYF

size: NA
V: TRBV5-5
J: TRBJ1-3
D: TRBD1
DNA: TGTGCCAGCAGCTTTCGGACAGGGGGAAACACCATATATTTT
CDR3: CASSFRTGGNTIYF

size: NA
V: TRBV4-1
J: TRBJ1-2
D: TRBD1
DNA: TGCGCCAGCAGCCAAGATAGGGACAGGGACTATGGCTACACCTTC
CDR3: CASSQDRDRDYGYTF

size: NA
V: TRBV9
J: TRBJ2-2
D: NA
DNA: TGTGCCAGCAGCGACAGGTCCGGGGAGCTGTTTTTT
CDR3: CASSDRSGELFF

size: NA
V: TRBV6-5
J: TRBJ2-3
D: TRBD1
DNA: TGTGCCAGCAGCACCGGACAGGCTAGCACAGATACGCAGTATTTT
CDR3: CASSTGQASTDTQYF

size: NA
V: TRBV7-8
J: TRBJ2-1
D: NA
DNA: TGTGCCAGCAGCTTAGGGCTAGCTTTCTATGAGCAGTTCTTC
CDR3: CASSLGLAFYEQFF

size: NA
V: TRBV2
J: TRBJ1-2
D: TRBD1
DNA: TGTGCCAGCAGTCCTGGGACAGGTACCGGATCAGCTAACTATGGCTACACCTTC
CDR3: CASSPGTGTGSANYGYTF

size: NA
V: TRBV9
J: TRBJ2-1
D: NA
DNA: TGTGCCAGCAGCGCGGGACTGGCCCAAGATGAGCAGTTCTTC
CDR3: CASSAGLAQDEQFF

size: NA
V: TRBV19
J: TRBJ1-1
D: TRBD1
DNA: TGTGCCAGTCGGTGGCAGGGGGATACTGAAGCTTTCTTT
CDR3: CASRWQGDTEAFF

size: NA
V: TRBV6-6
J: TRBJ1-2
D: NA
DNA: TGTGCCAGCAGTTACTCAGGGGGGGGGCAGGACTACACCTTC
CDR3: CASSYSGGGQDYTF

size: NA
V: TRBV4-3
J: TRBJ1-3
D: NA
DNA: TGCGCCAGCAGCCAAGACAGGCGGACCTCTGGAAACACCATATATTTT
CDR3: CASSQDRRTSGNTIYF

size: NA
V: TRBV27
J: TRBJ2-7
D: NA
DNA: TGTGCCAGCAGTTTATTCTCTGCCTACGAGCAGTACTTC
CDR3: CASSLFSAYEQYF

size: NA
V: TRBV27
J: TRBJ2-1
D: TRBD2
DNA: TGTGCCAGCATCGGACCGGGGGGAACCAACTCCTACAATGAGCAGTTCTTC
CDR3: CASIGPGGTNSYNEQFF

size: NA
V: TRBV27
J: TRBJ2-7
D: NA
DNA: TGTGCCAGCAGTACCCCCCCTAGGGACGAGCAGTACTTC
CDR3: CASSTPPRDEQYF